This TCR beta chain originates from a study of shared T cell receptors in the human thymus. The germline V gene has CDR1 SGHRS and CDR2 YFSETQ. This CDR3 has 14 residues. The V and J ends lost 4 bases and 7 bases, in that order; junction bases with no gene match: 5. Some clones are missing from TCRdb's copy, which holds only in-frame ones; the method was immunoSEQ multiplex PCR. The sample has hundreds of thousands of clones, 88% seen once; the top ten hold roughly 0.0097%. These data are also associated with another study on human thymus T cells. That paper adds: Resected material from corrective heart surgery provided the thymus tissue analysed. V and J genes seemed to be used with bias in thymic and blood repertoires.

The sample consisted of thymocytes. V is TRBV5-1 and J is TRBJ1-6, with 7 bases fitting TRBD1. The sequence was obtained from a boy in the first two years of life with a congenital heart defect. CDR3 protein: CASSRDSPNSPLHF. The CDR3 region has the DNA TGCGCCAGCAGCCGGGACAGCCCCAATTCACCCCTCCACTTT. Looking up the rest from reference TRBV5-1 and TRBJ1-6 gives the full variable domain: KAGVTQTPRYLIKTRGQQVTLSCSPISGHRSVSWYQQTPGQGLQFLFEYFSETQRNKGNFPGRFSGRQFSNSRSEMNVSTLELGDSALYLCASSRDSPNSPLHFGNGTRLTVT.